This entry lists 28 T cell receptor beta chains sequenced from one sample in a study of blood T cell repertoires in COVID-19. Repertoires were generated with immunoSEQ multiplex PCR, while TCRdb's copy carries only in-frame clones and drops some. The data contain tens of thousands of clones, roughly four fifths of them seen just once; the ten biggest clones take up around 4%. Sequences were obtained from peripheral blood. The receptors originated from a woman aged 55-75 years with acute or convalescent COVID-19.

The rearrangement uses TRBV18 and TRBJ1-1, with TRBD1 as a possible D gene (5 bases). Germline loops: CDR1 KGHSH, CDR2 LQKENI. V was cut by 1 base and J by 10 bases, with 10 bases left in between. The CDR3 sequence is 12 residues long. The CDR3, as DNA: TGTGCCAGCTCACCACAGGGGAATGGAGCTTTCTTT. Translation: CASSPQGNGAFF.

The V and J genes are TRBV11-3 and TRBJ2-2, with 8 bases identical to TRBD1. This CDR3 is built from 16 residues. Germline-derived CDR1 and CDR2 are SGHNT and YENEEA. V gave up 3 bases and J gave up 2 bases; unmatched junction bases: 5. CDR3 nucleotide sequence: TGTGCCAGCAGCTTGAACGGACAGGGAAACACCGGGGAGCTGTTTTTT. It is translated as CASSLNGQGNTGELFF.

The CDR3 coding sequence is TGCGCCAGCAGCCAAACTTCCCCCTATGGCTACACCTTC. As protein: CASSQTSPYGYTF. This chain uses TRBV4-1 with TRBJ1-2; D remains unclear. CDR1 and CDR2 (germline): MGHRA, YSYEKL. The V end was cut by 2 bases, the J end by 4 bases, with 8 bases between. The CDR3 runs to 13 residues.

CDR3 sequence (DNA): TGCAGTGCTAGAGCAAATACGCAGTATTTT. Translating it yields CSARANTQYF. V gene TRBV20-1 combines with J gene TRBJ2-3; D ambiguous. CDR1 and CDR2 (germline): DFQATT, SNEGSKA (reference sequence). The CDR3 is 10 amino acids. V was trimmed by 1 base and J by 7 bases, leaving 3 bases between them.

The rearrangement links TRBV3-1 (or the pseudogene TRBV3-2) to TRBJ2-3; 14 bases match TRBD2. The CDR3 is 16 residues long. Germline CDR1 and CDR2: LGHDT and YNNKEL (reference sequence). The J segment lost 5 bases and the V segment lost 6 bases, leaving 7 bases of the junction unmatched. This chain's CDR3 is CASSPGTSGGLDTQYF. The DNA for the CDR3 is TGTGCCAGCAGTCCCGGGACTAGCGGGGGTTTAGATACGCAGTATTTT.

The sample holds one count of this clone. The V gene is TRBV7-2, the J gene TRBJ1-2; tentatively, D is TRBD1 (6 bases). The germline V gene encodes CDR1 SGHTA and CDR2 FQGNSA. The CDR3 sequence is 14 residues long. V was trimmed by 1 base and J by 3 bases, leaving 9 bases between them. CDR3 region: CASSLERTDYGYTF. In DNA, the CDR3 is TGTGCCAGCAGCTTAGAGCGGACAGACTATGGCTACACCTTC. The variable domain in full, with the rest retrieved from reference TRBV7-2 and TRBJ1-2, is GAGVSQSPSNKVTEKGKDVELRCDPISGHTALYWYRQSLGQGLEFLIYFQGNSAPDKSGLPSDRFSAERTGGSVSTLTIQRTQQEDSAVYLCASSLERTDYGYTFGSGTRLTVV.

This clone was detected a few times. The chain carries TRBV7-8 and TRBJ2-5; TRBD1 matches 10 bases. This CDR3 has 15 residues. V dropped 6 bases and J dropped 5; count of bases not matched to a gene: 9. CDR1 is SGHVS, CDR2 FQNEAQ, per germline. CDR3 sequence (DNA): TGTGCCAGCAGGACCGGGACAGGGGTTTTGGAGACCCAGTACTTC. Its protein product is CASRTGTGVLETQYF.

The rearrangement uses TRBV4-2 and TRBJ1-5; TRBD1 matches 7 bases. V trimming: 3 bases; J trimming: 2 bases; junction bases outside the gene matches: 4. This CDR3 is 15 amino acids long. Germline V gives CDR1 LGHNA, CDR2 YNFKEQ. CDR3 DNA: TGTGCCAGCAGCCAGGATGACAGGGGCAATCAGCCCCAGCATTTT. Amino acid sequence: CASSQDDRGNQPQHF.

This clone was seen a handful of times. The chain has TRBV10-3 and TRBJ2-7; D might be TRBD1 (6 bases). CDR1 is ENHRY, CDR2 SYGVKD, per germline. The CDR3 covers 13 residues. V was shortened by 10 bases and J by 0 bases, with 13 bases between the two germline ends. CDR3 sequence: CATLTGTSYEQYF. CDR3 bases: TGTGCCACCCTAACAGGGACCTCCTACGAGCAGTACTTC.

The chain joins TRBV19 to TRBJ1-1; D unclear. This CDR3 region has 16 residues. The germline CDR1 and CDR2 sequences are LNHDA and SQIVND (reference sequence). Trimming took 3 bases from V and 3 from J, leaving 17 bases between them. CDR3 amino acids: CASSIRRGRVDTEAFF. CDR3 nucleotide sequence: TGTGCCAGTAGTATCCGCCGGGGTAGGGTCGACACTGAAGCTTTCTTT.

Here the CDR3 reads CASSTAGKNSPLHF. The CDR3 coding sequence is TGTGCCAGCTCAACGGCGGGGAAAAATTCACCCCTCCACTTT. The chain links TRBV6-5 to TRBJ1-6, with no clear D. This CDR3 has 14 amino acids. Germline loops: CDR1 MNHEY, CDR2 SVGAGI. V was cut by 8 bases and J by 7 bases, with 15 bases left in between.

The chain recombines TRBV3-1 (or the pseudogene TRBV3-2) with TRBJ1-1, with 7 bases aligning to TRBD1. With 2 bases clipped from V and 0 bases from J, the junction kept 6 bases outside the gene matches. Germline V gives CDR1 LGHDT, CDR2 YNNKEL (reference sequence). The CDR3 contains 16 residues. CDR3 sequence (DNA): TGTGCCAGCAGCCAATTCGGGACAGCCATGAACACTGAAGCTTTCTTT. It codes for CASSQFGTAMNTEAFF.

This clone was detected only once. The rearrangement links TRBV3-1 (or the pseudogene TRBV3-2) to TRBJ2-7; 8 bases fit TRBD2. Trimming removed 1 base from V and 5 bases from J; junction bases left unmatched: 7. The CDR3 is made up of 15 amino acids. The germline V gene encodes CDR1 LGHDT and CDR2 YNNKEL (reference sequence). CDR3 sequence reads: CASSQVEAGGHEQYF. The CDR3 coding sequence is TGTGCCAGCAGCCAAGTTGAGGCGGGAGGCCACGAGCAGTACTTC.

This chain joins TRBV12-3 or TRBV12-4 and TRBJ1-6; D is unresolved. The CDR3 has 13 amino acids. V lost 3 bases to trimming and J lost 5 bases, with 5 bases between them. Written as DNA, the CDR3 is TGTGCCAGCAGTTTGGGAGATAATTCACCCCTCCACTTT. This translates into CASSLGDNSPLHF.

This chain uses TRBV13 with TRBJ2-1, with D possibly being TRBD1 (5 bases). Deletions cut 0 bases from V and 8 bases from J, with 11 bases between. The germline gives CDR1 PRHDT, CDR2 FYEKMQ (reference sequence). This CDR3 has 14 residues. The CDR3: CASSLGTGPDEQFF. DNA for the CDR3: TGTGCCAGCAGCTTAGGAACAGGCCCCGATGAGCAGTTCTTC.

This clone is termed medium-sized. V and J are TRBV7-9 and TRBJ1-1, with 9 bases fitting TRBD1. The CDR3 loop spans 15 amino acids. J was trimmed by 5 bases and V by 6 bases; bases with no gene match: 10. Per the germline V gene, CDR1 is SEHNR and CDR2 is FQNEAQ (reference sequence). The CDR3 is CASSYTGTGKTEAFF. In DNA form, the CDR3 reads TGTGCCAGCAGTTACACCGGGACAGGGAAGACTGAAGCTTTCTTT. Supplemented by reference TRBV7-9 and TRBJ1-1, the full variable domain reads DTGVSQNPRHKITKRGQNVTFRCDPISEHNRLYWYRQTLGQGPEFLTYFQNEAQLEKSRLLSDRFSAERPKGSFSTLEIQRTEQGDSAMYLCASSYTGTGKTEAFFGQGTRLTVV.

This clone was observed a handful of times. The rearrangement uses TRBV13 and TRBJ2-7, with 11 bases lining up with TRBD2. The V and J ends lost 1 base and 2 bases, in that order; junction bases with no gene match: 10. The CDR3 consists of 18 residues. The germline V gene has CDR1 PRHDT and CDR2 FYEKMQ (reference sequence). The CDR3 DNA reads as TGTGCCAGCAGCTTAGTTAGCCGACTAGCGGGAAGTCCCTACGAGCAGTACTTC. Amino acids: CASSLVSRLAGSPYEQYF.

The chain is built from TRBV5-1 and TRBJ1-1; 10 bases are shared with TRBD1. Germline CDR1 SGHRS, CDR2 YFSETQ. J lost 5 bases, V lost 4 bases, and 14 bases had no gene match. This CDR3 is 17 amino acids long. DNA of the CDR3: TGCGCCAGCAGCCGCCATTCGACAGGGGGCCTAAGTACTGAAGCTTTCTTT. As protein: CASSRHSTGGLSTEAFF. The full variable domain, completed using reference TRBV5-1 and TRBJ1-1, is KAGVTQTPRYLIKTRGQQVTLSCSPISGHRSVSWYQQTPGQGLQFLFEYFSETQRNKGNFPGRFSGRQFSNSRSEMNVSTLELGDSALYLCASSRHSTGGLSTEAFFGQGTRLTVV.

This rearrangement joins TRBV28 to TRBJ2-1; TRBD1 might be the D (5 bases). This CDR3 region has 11 residues. CDR1 and CDR2 from the germline V gene are MDHEN and SYDVKM. V dropped 8 bases and J dropped 15 bases, with 17 bases sitting between them. The CDR3 bases are TGTGCCAGCCTTGGGGCCGACGGCTGGTTCTTC. It yields the protein CASLGADGWFF.

The V call is TRBV6-5, the J call TRBJ1-2, with D maybe TRBD1 (5 bases). The CDR3 is 13 residues long. Germline CDR1 is MNHEY and CDR2 is SVGAGI. Trimming pared 6 bases from V and 5 bases from J, leaving 13 bases between. This chain's CDR3 is CASSLTDGYGYTF. CDR3 DNA: TGTGCCAGCAGCCTGACAGACGGGTATGGCTACACCTTC.

This clone is medium-sized within its sample. This chain connects TRBV27 to TRBJ1-1; D call uncertain. V gave up 3 bases and J gave up 1 base, with 6 bases separating them. The CDR3 is 13 amino acids. Germline CDR1 reads MNHEY; CDR2 reads SMNVEV (reference sequence). The CDR3 sequence: CASSLEGNTEAFF. Written as DNA, the CDR3 is TGTGCCAGCAGTTTGGAGGGGAACACTGAAGCTTTCTTT.

This clone was observed a few times. The V call is TRBV28, the J call TRBJ1-4, with 7 bases aligning to TRBD1. V shed 6 bases and J 8 bases; nucleotides not matched to a gene: 6. Germline V CDR1 and CDR2: MDHEN, SYDVKM. The CDR3 is 13 residues long. This CDR3 reads CASRRTGLEKLFF. For the CDR3, the DNA is TGTGCCAGCAGGCGGACAGGCTTGGAAAAACTGTTTTTT. Complete variable domain (other parts from reference TRBV28 and TRBJ1-4): DVKVTQSSRYLVKRTGEKVFLECVQDMDHENMFWYRQDPGLGLRLIYFSYDVKMKEKGDIPEGYSVSREKKERFSLILESASTNQTSMYLCASRRTGLEKLFFGSGTQLSVL.

The chain has TRBV4-1 and TRBJ1-3; TRBD1 might be the D (5 bases). CDR1 is MGHRA and CDR2 is YSYEKL in the germline V gene. The CDR3 runs to 16 residues. V was cut by 0 bases and J by 4 bases, with 13 bases left in between. CDR3 nucleotide sequence: TGCGCCAGCAGCCAAGATATAGGGGTCTCAGGAAACACCATATATTTT. This codes for CASSQDIGVSGNTIYF.

This chain connects TRBV5-1 to TRBJ2-1; tentative D call: TRBD2 (7 bases). The germline V gene has CDR1 SGHRS and CDR2 YFSETQ. The CDR3 runs to 15 residues. Deletions cut 3 bases from V and 7 bases from J, with 17 bases between. Here the CDR3 reads CASSWRGPNLNEQFF. Here the CDR3 DNA reads TGCGCCAGCAGCTGGCGGGGGCCCAATTTGAATGAGCAGTTCTTC. Looking up the rest from reference TRBV5-1 and TRBJ2-1 gives the full variable domain: KAGVTQTPRYLIKTRGQQVTLSCSPISGHRSVSWYQQTPGQGLQFLFEYFSETQRNKGNFPGRFSGRQFSNSRSEMNVSTLELGDSALYLCASSWRGPNLNEQFFGPGTRLTVL.

This chain connects TRBV3-1 (or the pseudogene TRBV3-2) to TRBJ2-7, with D maybe TRBD1 (6 bases). The CDR3 contains 18 residues. Per the germline V gene, CDR1 is LGHDT and CDR2 is YNNKEL (reference sequence). V was clipped by 5 bases and J by 2 bases, with 25 bases between them. CDR3 nucleotide sequence: TGTGCCAGCAGCAGAAGCGAAAGCACCGGGACACCTACCTACGAGCAGTACTTC. Protein sequence: CASSRSESTGTPTYEQYF.

The chain employs TRBV29-1 and TRBJ1-1, with D perhaps matching TRBD1 (6 bases). Germline CDR1 SQVTM, CDR2 ANQGSEA. Trimming took off 6 bases at V and 0 bases at J, with 11 bases between the two ends. This CDR3 has 13 amino acids. Here the CDR3 DNA reads TGCAGCGTCTACAGGGAGTTGAACACTGAAGCTTTCTTT. Its translation is CSVYRELNTEAFF.

This chain connects TRBV5-1 to TRBJ2-6; D gene uncertain. V lost 7 bases, J lost 0 bases, and 23 bases lay in between. Germline V gene lookup returns CDR1 SGHRS and CDR2 YFSETQ. The CDR3 has 19 residues. The CDR3, as DNA: TGCGCCAGCTCCGAAATAGGAGCCTTAATTGTCTCTGGGGCCAACGTCCTGACTTTC. Amino acids: CASSEIGALIVSGANVLTF.

CDR3 bases: TGTGCCACCAGCAGAGGACAGGGCCGGGAAAAACTGTTTTTT. It translates to CATSRGQGREKLFF. The chain carries TRBV15 and TRBJ1-4; 7 bases line up with TRBD1. The CDR3 consists of 14 residues. Germline CDR1 reads LNHNV; CDR2 reads YYDKDF (reference sequence). Trimming took 1 base from V and 8 from J; bases not matched to a gene: 4.